This entry is about one T cell receptor (beta chain). The sample originates from a study of blood T cell repertoires in COVID-19. Sequencing used immunoSEQ multiplex PCR; TCRdb keeps in-frame clones, though not all of them. The sample lists 23,000 or so clones, 81% seen once, with around 7% in the top ten. This CDR3 comprises 15 residues. Germline assignment: CDR1 SGHRS and CDR2 YFSETQ. Trimming left V 1 base short and J 3 bases short, with 10 bases between. V gene TRBV5-1 combines with J gene TRBJ1-4, with D possibly TRBD1 on 6 matching bases. Sequencing input: peripheral blood. The clonotype comes from a man in his 70s with acute or convalescent COVID-19. CDR3 sequence reads: CASSLWGGSNEKLFF. CDR3 bases: TGCGCCAGCAGCTTGTGGGGGGGCTCTAATGAAAAACTGTTTTTT.